One and the same sample provided the 9 T cell receptor beta chains below, sequenced in a study of cytotoxic CD8 clonotypes in ibrutinib-treated CLL. This table comes from immunoSEQ multiplex PCR, and its TCRdb copy is limited to in-frame clones, with some not included. The table lists some 85,000 clones, 77% of them singletons, with approximately 23% in the top ten. Sample: PBMCs, taken after 24 months of ibrutinib treatment. These receptors came from a human donor with chronic lymphocytic leukemia.

This clone occurred once. This chain links TRBV18 with TRBJ1-1, with 7 bases aligning to TRBD1. The CDR3 has 15 residues. V gave up 1 base and J gave up 6 bases; unmatched junction bases: 8. Germline CDR1 and CDR2: KGHSH and LQKENI. The CDR3 bases are TGTGCCAGCTCACCACAAAGGGGGCAAATTGCTGAAGCTTTCTTT. It encodes CASSPQRGQIAEAFF. The full variable domain, in which reference TRBV18 and TRBJ1-1 provide the parts outside the CDR3, is NAGVMQNPRHLVRRRGQEARLRCSPMKGHSHVYWYRQLPEEGLKFMVYLQKENIIDESGMPKERFSAEFPKEGPSILRIQQVVRGDSAAYFCASSPQRGQIAEAFFGQGTRLTVV.

This rearrangement joins TRBV10-3 to TRBJ2-3, with TRBD2 identical over 11 bases. The CDR3 loop spans 16 amino acids. Germline-derived CDR1 and CDR2 are ENHRY and SYGVKD. J was trimmed by 0 bases and V by 5 bases; bases with no gene match: 4. CDR3 sequence reads: CAISITSGSSTDTQYF. CDR3 bases: TGTGCCATCAGTATTACTAGCGGGAGTAGCACAGATACGCAGTATTTT.

V gene TRBV15 combines with J gene TRBJ2-5, with a weak D call TRBD2 (6 bases). Trimming removed 1 base from V and 6 bases from J, with 15 bases in between. Germline V lookup: CDR1 LNHNV, CDR2 YYDKDF (reference sequence). The CDR3 extends over 15 amino acids. The CDR3 here is CATSRVGGSVKTQYF. The CDR3 DNA reads TGTGCCACCAGCAGAGTTGGAGGGAGTGTAAAGACCCAGTACTTC.

This clone was picked up a small number of times. The rearrangement links TRBV29-1 to TRBJ1-2; possible D gene TRBD1, 5 bases. The CDR3 consists of 13 residues. Germline V gene data show CDR1 as SQVTM and CDR2 as ANQGSEA. The V gene lost 2 bases and the J gene lost 5 bases, with 12 bases spanning the gap. CDR3 nucleotides: TGCAGCGTTGAACGGGGCGGTGGTTATGGCTACACCTTC. Its translation: CSVERGGGYGYTF.

V is TRBV30 and J is TRBJ1-3; no reliable D call. The germline V gene has CDR1 GTSNPN and CDR2 SVGIG (reference sequence). The CDR3 covers 13 residues. DNA of the CDR3: TGTTCCTCGTCCAGGAGCTCTGGAAACACCATATATTTT. It encodes CSSSRSSGNTIYF.

V and J are TRBV19 and TRBJ1-2; 9 nucleotides line up with TRBD1. V shed 4 bases and J 8 bases; nucleotides not matched to a gene: 11. Germline V gene data show CDR1 as LNHDA and CDR2 as SQIVND (reference sequence). The CDR3 contains 15 residues. The chain's CDR3 is CASSTWDRAREGYTF. The CDR3 DNA follows: TGTGCCAGTAGTACCTGGGACAGGGCCCGAGAGGGCTACACCTTC.

In its sample, this clone was seen once. This chain uses TRBV4-3 with TRBJ2-1; TRBD2 agrees at 7 bases. Germline V gene lookup returns CDR1 LGHNA and CDR2 YSLEER. The CDR3 is 18 residues long. Losses at the gene ends were 1 base for V and 1 base for J; bases not matched to a gene: 10. The CDR3 DNA is TGCGCCAGCAGCCAAGGGGGAGCGGGGCTGATGTCCTACAATGAGCAGTTCTTC. Its protein product is CASSQGGAGLMSYNEQFF.

This clone was observed a few times. V gene TRBV9 combines with J gene TRBJ2-2; D is perhaps TRBD2 (5 bases). CDR1 SGDLS and CDR2 YYNGEE come from the germline V gene. The CDR3 is made up of 15 amino acids. With 2 bases removed from V and 6 bases from J, the gap between germline ends came to 14 bases. The CDR3 DNA reads as TGTGCCAGCAGCGTCCAGACTACGTTGCCCGGGGAGCTGTTTTTT. It specifies CASSVQTTLPGELFF.

The chain is built from TRBV10-3 and TRBJ1-5, with TRBD1 matching 7 bases. CDR3 length: 12 residues. The junction had 2 bases not matched to a gene; V was cut back by 10 bases and J by 2 bases. Germline V gene sequence: CDR1 ENHRY, CDR2 SYGVKD. The CDR3, as DNA: TGTGCCAGCACAGGGGGCAATCAGCCCCAGCATTTT. Amino acid sequence: CASTGGNQPQHF.